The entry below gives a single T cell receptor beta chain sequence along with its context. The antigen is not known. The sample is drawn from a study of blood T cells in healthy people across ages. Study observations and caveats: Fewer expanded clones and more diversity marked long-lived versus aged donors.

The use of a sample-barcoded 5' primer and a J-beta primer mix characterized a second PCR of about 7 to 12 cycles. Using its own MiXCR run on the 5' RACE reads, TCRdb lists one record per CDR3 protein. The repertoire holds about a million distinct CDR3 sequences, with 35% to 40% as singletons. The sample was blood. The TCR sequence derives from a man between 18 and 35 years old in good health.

The chain's CDR3 is CASSLRGRGAEAFF. The CDR3 DNA reads TGTGCCAGCAGTTTAAGGGGCAGGGGCGCTGAAGCTTTCTTT. The gene calls are TRBV12-3 or TRBV12-4 and TRBJ1-1; the D gene is possibly TRBD1 (6 bases). Trimming took off 2 bases at V and 6 bases at J, with 13 bases between the two ends. The CDR3 is 14 amino acids.